The rows below give T cell receptor beta chains drawn from one sample of a study of shared clonotypes between healthy human individuals. Sequencing was performed with immunoSEQ multiplex PCR; in TCRdb, only in-frame clones are kept and a portion is missing. The profile shows 2.5 million or so clones, roughly nine tenths of them singletons. Sequencing was done on a sample of naive CD4+ T cells sorted from blood. The receptors derive from a man between 18 and 35 years old in good health. Each CDR3 is given with its conserved first and last residue. A D gene is named only where the DNA matches it firmly. A row's size may be missing; if present it is once, few, many or a size class.

d_call: NA; j_call: TRBJ2-3; v_call: TRBV28; clone_size: NA; cdr3_nt: TGTGCCAGCAGTTTCCAAAGCACAGATACGCAGTATTTT; cdr3_aa: CASSFQSTDTQYF
d_call: TRBD2; j_call: TRBJ2-3; v_call: TRBV9; clone_size: NA; cdr3_nt: TGTGCCAGCAGCGTAGGGATGACTAGCGGCACAGATACGCAGTATTTT; cdr3_aa: CASSVGMTSGTDTQYF
d_call: TRBD1; j_call: TRBJ2-7; v_call: TRBV18; clone_size: NA; cdr3_nt: TGTGCCAGCTTGCGGACAGGGGCCCACGAGCAGTACTTC; cdr3_aa: CASLRTGAHEQYF
d_call: NA; j_call: TRBJ2-3; v_call: TRBV6-6; clone_size: NA; cdr3_nt: TGTGCCAGCAGTCGGGACTCCCGCACAGATACGCAGTATTTT; cdr3_aa: CASSRDSRTDTQYF
d_call: TRBD1; j_call: TRBJ1-2; v_call: TRBV7-9; clone_size: once; cdr3_nt: TGTGCCAGCAGCATAGCCGGGACAGACTATGGCTACACCTTC; cdr3_aa: CASSIAGTDYGYTF
d_call: TRBD2; j_call: TRBJ2-7; v_call: TRBV4-3; clone_size: NA; cdr3_nt: TGCGCCAGCAGCCAAGGATTGGGTAGCGGGAGAGTATACGAGCAGTACTTC; cdr3_aa: CASSQGLGSGRVYEQYF
d_call: NA; j_call: TRBJ1-3; v_call: TRBV7-9; clone_size: NA; cdr3_nt: TGTGCCAGCAGCTTAGGGTCCGCTTGGGGAAACACCATATATTTT; cdr3_aa: CASSLGSAWGNTIYF
d_call: NA; j_call: TRBJ1-5; v_call: TRBV6-1; clone_size: NA; cdr3_nt: TGTGCCAGCAGTGATAATCGGGGAAGGCAGCCCCAGCATTTT; cdr3_aa: CASSDNRGRQPQHF
d_call: NA; j_call: TRBJ2-2; v_call: TRBV27; clone_size: NA; cdr3_nt: TGTGCCAGCAGTTTATATAGGGGACCGGACACCGGGGAGCTGTTTTTT; cdr3_aa: CASSLYRGPDTGELFF
d_call: TRBD2; j_call: TRBJ2-7; v_call: TRBV6-1; clone_size: NA; cdr3_nt: TGTGCCAGCAGTGGACTAGCGGGAGGCGAGTCCTACGAGCAGTACTTC; cdr3_aa: CASSGLAGGESYEQYF
d_call: TRBD1; j_call: TRBJ2-6; v_call: TRBV5-1; clone_size: NA; cdr3_nt: TGCGCCAGCAGCTTGCAGGGGGTCTCTAATTCGGCTTCCTCTGGGGCCAACGTCCTGACTTTC; cdr3_aa: CASSLQGVSNSASSGANVLTF
d_call: NA; j_call: TRBJ2-7; v_call: TRBV29-1; clone_size: NA; cdr3_nt: TGCAGCGTTGATGAGGACAGTGTAGGAGAGCAGTACTTC; cdr3_aa: CSVDEDSVGEQYF
d_call: TRBD1; j_call: TRBJ2-5; v_call: TRBV5-4; clone_size: NA; cdr3_nt: TGTGCCAGCAGCAGCGGACAGGGTTTAAGGGAGACCCAGTACTTC; cdr3_aa: CASSSGQGLRETQYF
d_call: NA; j_call: TRBJ2-2; v_call: TRBV5-1; clone_size: NA; cdr3_nt: TGCGCCAGCAGCTTGGCGGTGCCGAACACCGGGGAGCTGTTTTTT; cdr3_aa: CASSLAVPNTGELFF
d_call: TRBD1; j_call: TRBJ1-1; v_call: TRBV5-4; clone_size: once; cdr3_nt: TGTGCCAGCAGCACCGGGACAGACACTGAAGCTTTCTTT; cdr3_aa: CASSTGTDTEAFF
d_call: TRBD1; j_call: TRBJ2-7; v_call: TRBV19; clone_size: few; cdr3_nt: TGTGCCAGTAGTAGCCGGGACAGGGCCTACGAGCAGTACTTC; cdr3_aa: CASSSRDRAYEQYF
d_call: NA; j_call: TRBJ2-6; v_call: TRBV6-1; clone_size: NA; cdr3_nt: TGTGCCATCCTACGTGGGGCCAACGTCCTGACTTTC; cdr3_aa: CAILRGANVLTF
d_call: NA; j_call: TRBJ1-2; v_call: TRBV6-5; clone_size: once; cdr3_nt: TGTGCCAGCAGTCGGGGGGGAGCCTATGGCTACACCTTC; cdr3_aa: CASSRGGAYGYTF
d_call: TRBD1; j_call: TRBJ1-3; v_call: TRBV6-1; clone_size: once; cdr3_nt: TGTGCCAGTTTCTTTGACAGGGGAGCTGGAAACACCATATATTTT; cdr3_aa: CASFFDRGAGNTIYF
d_call: NA; j_call: TRBJ2-5; v_call: TRBV18; clone_size: NA; cdr3_nt: TGTGCCAGCTCACCAATCGCAGGGAGTGGAGGAGAGACCCAGTACTTC; cdr3_aa: CASSPIAGSGGETQYF
d_call: TRBD1; j_call: TRBJ2-3; v_call: TRBV6-1; clone_size: NA; cdr3_nt: TGTGCCGGGGACAGGGGGTGGGTCACAGATACGCAGTATTTT; cdr3_aa: CAGDRGWVTDTQYF
d_call: NA; j_call: TRBJ1-6; v_call: TRBV4-1; clone_size: once; cdr3_nt: TGCGCCAGCAGCCAGACAGTTCCCAATTCACCCCTCCACTTT; cdr3_aa: CASSQTVPNSPLHF
d_call: TRBD1; j_call: TRBJ2-7; v_call: TRBV10-1; clone_size: NA; cdr3_nt: TGCGCCAGCAGTGAGTCGTGGACAGGGGACGAGCAGTACTTC; cdr3_aa: CASSESWTGDEQYF
d_call: NA; j_call: TRBJ2-3; v_call: TRBV7-8; clone_size: NA; cdr3_nt: TGTGCCAGCAGCTTAAGGGGACCACCAGATACGCAGTATTTT; cdr3_aa: CASSLRGPPDTQYF
d_call: NA; j_call: TRBJ1-5; v_call: TRBV7-2; clone_size: NA; cdr3_nt: TGTGCCAGCAGCTTAGCGTATTGGGGGCGCAATCAGCCCCAGCATTTT; cdr3_aa: CASSLAYWGRNQPQHF
d_call: NA; j_call: TRBJ2-1; v_call: TRBV11-1; clone_size: NA; cdr3_nt: TGTGCCAGCAGCTTAGGGGGGCACCCCTACAATGAGCAGTTCTTC; cdr3_aa: CASSLGGHPYNEQFF
d_call: NA; j_call: TRBJ1-5; v_call: TRBV5-4; clone_size: NA; cdr3_nt: TGTGCCAGCAGCACTGACCAGAATCAGCCCCAGCATTTT; cdr3_aa: CASSTDQNQPQHF
d_call: NA; j_call: TRBJ1-3; v_call: TRBV7-2; clone_size: NA; cdr3_nt: TGTGCCAGCAGCGCAGACGGGAGCTCTGGAAACACCATATATTTT; cdr3_aa: CASSADGSSGNTIYF
d_call: NA; j_call: TRBJ1-1; v_call: TRBV9; clone_size: NA; cdr3_nt: TGTGCCAGCAGCGTAGTGGCAGAGATTAACACTGAAGCTTTCTTT; cdr3_aa: CASSVVAEINTEAFF
d_call: NA; j_call: TRBJ1-5; v_call: TRBV30; clone_size: NA; cdr3_nt: TGTGCCTGCAACACAGGGAATAGCAATCAGCCCCAGCATTTT; cdr3_aa: CACNTGNSNQPQHF
d_call: NA; j_call: TRBJ1-2; v_call: TRBV28; clone_size: NA; cdr3_nt: TGTGCCAGCAGCCCGGGGGGGCTTAACTATGGCTACACCTTC; cdr3_aa: CASSPGGLNYGYTF
d_call: NA; j_call: TRBJ2-4; v_call: TRBV14; clone_size: NA; cdr3_nt: TGTGCCAGCAGCCAACCTCCCCCAAACATTCAGTACTTC; cdr3_aa: CASSQPPPNIQYF
d_call: NA; j_call: TRBJ1-6; v_call: TRBV11-3; clone_size: NA; cdr3_nt: TGTGCCAGCAGCGCACAGAATTCACCCCTCCACTTT; cdr3_aa: CASSAQNSPLHF
d_call: TRBD1; j_call: TRBJ1-3; v_call: TRBV6-1; clone_size: NA; cdr3_nt: TGTGCCAGCAGCGCCGGCGGGACAGGGGAGGTCACCATATATTTT; cdr3_aa: CASSAGGTGEVTIYF
d_call: NA; j_call: TRBJ1-6; v_call: TRBV18; clone_size: NA; cdr3_nt: TGTGCCAGCTCACCCGGGATAAGCTCCTATAATTCACCCCTCCACTTT; cdr3_aa: CASSPGISSYNSPLHF
d_call: NA; j_call: TRBJ2-2; v_call: TRBV10-3; clone_size: NA; cdr3_nt: TGTGCCATCAGTGTCCTTATTAGCGGCAGCACCGGGGAGCTGTTTTTT; cdr3_aa: CAISVLISGSTGELFF
d_call: NA; j_call: TRBJ1-6; v_call: TRBV5-6; clone_size: NA; cdr3_nt: TGTGCCAGCAGCGGGCTACGAGGAACCTATAATTCACCCCTCCACTTT; cdr3_aa: CASSGLRGTYNSPLHF
d_call: TRBD2; j_call: TRBJ2-3; v_call: TRBV7-2; clone_size: NA; cdr3_nt: TGTGCCAGCAGCACCCGACTAGCGGGAGTCACAGATACGCAGTATTTT; cdr3_aa: CASSTRLAGVTDTQYF
d_call: NA; j_call: TRBJ2-3; v_call: TRBV5-1; clone_size: NA; cdr3_nt: TGCGCCAGCAGAGGATTGGCTCTCGGTACAGATACGCAGTATTTT; cdr3_aa: CASRGLALGTDTQYF
d_call: NA; j_call: TRBJ2-2; v_call: TRBV9; clone_size: NA; cdr3_nt: TGTGCCAGCAGCGTAGATCTAGGGGGCGGGGAGCTGTTTTTT; cdr3_aa: CASSVDLGGGELFF
d_call: NA; j_call: TRBJ1-6; v_call: TRBV5-1; clone_size: NA; cdr3_nt: TGCGCCAGCAGAGCAAATAATTCACCCCTCCACTTT; cdr3_aa: CASRANNSPLHF
d_call: TRBD2; j_call: TRBJ2-5; v_call: TRBV6-6; clone_size: NA; cdr3_nt: TGTGCCAGCAGTTCTCAGGGACTAGCGGGGCCGTACTTC; cdr3_aa: CASSSQGLAGPYF
d_call: NA; j_call: TRBJ2-3; v_call: TRBV19; clone_size: NA; cdr3_nt: TGTGCCAGTAGGGCACCAGGATCCACAGATACGCAGTATTTT; cdr3_aa: CASRAPGSTDTQYF
d_call: NA; j_call: TRBJ2-7; v_call: TRBV30; clone_size: NA; cdr3_nt: TGTGCCTGGAGTGTCCAGGGGCCCTACGAGCAGTACTTC; cdr3_aa: CAWSVQGPYEQYF
d_call: TRBD1; j_call: TRBJ2-7; v_call: TRBV18; clone_size: NA; cdr3_nt: TGTGCCAGCTCAACCGGGACAGGGATGCCCTACGAGCAGTACTTC; cdr3_aa: CASSTGTGMPYEQYF
d_call: TRBD1; j_call: TRBJ2-7; v_call: TRBV7-2; clone_size: NA; cdr3_nt: TGTGCCAGCAGCTTAGGACAGGGGATAGGCGAGCAGTACTTC; cdr3_aa: CASSLGQGIGEQYF
d_call: NA; j_call: TRBJ2-7; v_call: TRBV6-5; clone_size: NA; cdr3_nt: TGTGCCAGCAGTGACCGGGACGGATTCTACGAGCAGTACTTC; cdr3_aa: CASSDRDGFYEQYF
d_call: TRBD1; j_call: TRBJ2-2; v_call: TRBV18; clone_size: NA; cdr3_nt: TGTGCCAGCTCACCAGGCGGACAGGGGGACGGGGAGCTGTTTTTT; cdr3_aa: CASSPGGQGDGELFF
d_call: TRBD1; j_call: TRBJ2-2; v_call: TRBV6-1; clone_size: NA; cdr3_nt: TGTGCCAGGAACAGGGGCGCCCCCAACACCGGGGAGCTGTTTTTT; cdr3_aa: CARNRGAPNTGELFF
d_call: NA; j_call: TRBJ1-1; v_call: TRBV19; clone_size: NA; cdr3_nt: TGTGCCAGTAACCTCCTGGGGGGCACTGAAGCTTTCTTT; cdr3_aa: CASNLLGGTEAFF
d_call: TRBD1; j_call: TRBJ2-1; v_call: TRBV4-1; clone_size: NA; cdr3_nt: TGCGCCAGCAGCCAAACGACGGACAGGGGTATCCATGAGCAGTTCTTC; cdr3_aa: CASSQTTDRGIHEQFF
d_call: TRBD2; j_call: TRBJ2-5; v_call: TRBV7-2; clone_size: once; cdr3_nt: TGTGCCAGCAGCCCCGGGACTAGCAGCTGGGAGACCCAGTACTTC; cdr3_aa: CASSPGTSSWETQYF
d_call: NA; j_call: TRBJ2-2; v_call: TRBV9; clone_size: NA; cdr3_nt: TGTGCCAGCAGCGTGGGACCATTGGGCGGGGAGCTGTTTTTT; cdr3_aa: CASSVGPLGGELFF
d_call: TRBD1; j_call: TRBJ2-7; v_call: TRBV6-5; clone_size: NA; cdr3_nt: TGTGCCTCTAGGGACAGGGACTACGAGCAGTACTTC; cdr3_aa: CASRDRDYEQYF
d_call: TRBD2; j_call: TRBJ2-2; v_call: TRBV2; clone_size: NA; cdr3_nt: TGTGCCAGCGGGGGGACTAGCGGGTCCACCGGGGAGCTGTTTTTT; cdr3_aa: CASGGTSGSTGELFF
d_call: NA; j_call: TRBJ2-4; v_call: TRBV6-5; clone_size: once; cdr3_nt: TGTGCCAGCAGTCGGAGGGGGCCGGGCAAAAACATTCAGTACTTC; cdr3_aa: CASSRRGPGKNIQYF